A selection of T cell receptor beta chains follows, all from one sample in a study of cytomegalovirus exposure and HLA in healthy donors. Method: immunoSEQ multiplex PCR; TCRdb's copy keeps in-frame clones and lacks some. The sample yields 120,000 or so clones, 79% seen once. The specimen was PBMCs. These receptor sequences come from a man aged 25-40 years in good health and CMV-seropositive. Both conserved end residues are trimmed from each CDR3. A D gene is named only where the DNA matches it firmly.

v_gene: TRBV7-9; d_gene: TRBD2; CDR3aa: SSSPEVRGSSYEQY
v_gene: TRBV10-3; d_gene: NA; CDR3aa: AISELEGARHEQF
v_gene: TRBV4-1; d_gene: TRBD1; CDR3aa: ASSPTGNPVGANEKLF
v_gene: TRBV9; d_gene: NA; CDR3aa: ASSVLGGKQETQY
v_gene: TRBV27; d_gene: TRBD1; CDR3aa: ASSNRGLLHQPQH
v_gene: TRBV5-4; d_gene: NA; CDR3aa: ASSLTGESYEQY
v_gene: TRBV7-2; d_gene: TRBD1; CDR3aa: ASSLALGQHNYGYT
v_gene: TRBV6-5; d_gene: NA; CDR3aa: ASSYNKVSEKLF
v_gene: TRBV5-6; d_gene: TRBD2; CDR3aa: ASSLQLAGTYEQY
v_gene: TRBV29-1; d_gene: NA; CDR3aa: SVVGGASGEQY
v_gene: TRBV5-5; d_gene: TRBD1; CDR3aa: ASSFLPGQGGETQY
v_gene: TRBV19; d_gene: TRBD1; CDR3aa: ASRQGGDSPLH
v_gene: TRBV5-1; d_gene: TRBD2; CDR3aa: ASSLEAGTTETQY
v_gene: TRBV4-1; d_gene: TRBD1; CDR3aa: ASSQATGGLTEKLF
v_gene: TRBV4-3; d_gene: TRBD2; CDR3aa: ASSQDPSGGANEQF
v_gene: TRBV5-1; d_gene: NA; CDR3aa: ASSLVEGSDGTDTQY
v_gene: TRBV4-1; d_gene: NA; CDR3aa: ASSLRGYNEQF
v_gene: TRBV4-3; d_gene: NA; CDR3aa: ASSQAGQPTYGYT
v_gene: TRBV9; d_gene: TRBD1; CDR3aa: ASSERDRAGANVLT
v_gene: TRBV15; d_gene: NA; CDR3aa: ATSRSGKGHLRYNEQF
v_gene: TRBV30; d_gene: NA; CDR3aa: AWASSGTDTQY
v_gene: TRBV11-2; d_gene: TRBD2; CDR3aa: ASSLVPSGGIRLNEQF
v_gene: TRBV7-2; d_gene: TRBD1; CDR3aa: ASSSQQGASYEQY
v_gene: TRBV4-1; d_gene: NA; CDR3aa: ASSRAAGLGGYT
v_gene: TRBV28; d_gene: NA; CDR3aa: ASRKSAPGNSPLH
v_gene: TRBV5-3; d_gene: NA; CDR3aa: ARSALPRGGYSGNTIY
v_gene: TRBV7-9; d_gene: TRBD2; CDR3aa: ASSSPPSGGTQY
v_gene: TRBV14; d_gene: NA; CDR3aa: ASSQDLRGREKLF
v_gene: TRBV5-1; d_gene: TRBD1; CDR3aa: ASSPPGQRSYEQY
v_gene: TRBV6-5; d_gene: NA; CDR3aa: ATGQSSFPGELF
v_gene: TRBV21-1; d_gene: NA; CDR3aa: ASSLTTGPGNTGELF
v_gene: TRBV7-2; d_gene: NA; CDR3aa: ASSLARGLESTITDTQY
v_gene: TRBV29-1; d_gene: NA; CDR3aa: SVETVQETQY
v_gene: TRBV5-4; d_gene: NA; CDR3aa: ASSLSVNTEAF
v_gene: TRBV13; d_gene: NA; CDR3aa: ASSFTGRVDEQY
v_gene: TRBV7-2; d_gene: TRBD1; CDR3aa: ASSLNTGGTNEKLF
v_gene: TRBV4-2; d_gene: TRBD1; CDR3aa: ASSYPGTGNEQY
v_gene: TRBV28; d_gene: NA; CDR3aa: ASSPGLLATDTQY
v_gene: TRBV9; d_gene: NA; CDR3aa: ASTAETKPNNEQF
v_gene: TRBV11-2; d_gene: NA; CDR3aa: ASSLWTDPNTIY
v_gene: TRBV7-9; d_gene: NA; CDR3aa: ASSLEQQGIEKLF
v_gene: TRBV2; d_gene: TRBD1; CDR3aa: ASRRDSPYEQY
v_gene: TRBV7-9; d_gene: TRBD2; CDR3aa: ASRAGLTYEQY
v_gene: TRBV11-3; d_gene: TRBD1; CDR3aa: ASSLAGQGFRGYT
v_gene: TRBV5-1; d_gene: NA; CDR3aa: ASSLEGTGSETQY
v_gene: TRBV18; d_gene: TRBD2; CDR3aa: ASSHDGGIGTDTQY
v_gene: TRBV30; d_gene: TRBD2; CDR3aa: AWSAPSGGAYNEQF
v_gene: TRBV18; d_gene: NA; CDR3aa: ASSPEGASAQETQY
v_gene: TRBV5-1; d_gene: NA; CDR3aa: ASSLAEGRWD
v_gene: TRBV6-4; d_gene: TRBD1; CDR3aa: ATAFPGTGVFYGYT
v_gene: TRBV7-9; d_gene: NA; CDR3aa: ASSPGQYVLGTQY
v_gene: TRBV27; d_gene: TRBD1; CDR3aa: ASSFRDRGFYGYT
v_gene: TRBV6-5; d_gene: NA; CDR3aa: ASSLLVMDRDGYT
v_gene: TRBV30; d_gene: NA; CDR3aa: AWSALGAGMFYGYT